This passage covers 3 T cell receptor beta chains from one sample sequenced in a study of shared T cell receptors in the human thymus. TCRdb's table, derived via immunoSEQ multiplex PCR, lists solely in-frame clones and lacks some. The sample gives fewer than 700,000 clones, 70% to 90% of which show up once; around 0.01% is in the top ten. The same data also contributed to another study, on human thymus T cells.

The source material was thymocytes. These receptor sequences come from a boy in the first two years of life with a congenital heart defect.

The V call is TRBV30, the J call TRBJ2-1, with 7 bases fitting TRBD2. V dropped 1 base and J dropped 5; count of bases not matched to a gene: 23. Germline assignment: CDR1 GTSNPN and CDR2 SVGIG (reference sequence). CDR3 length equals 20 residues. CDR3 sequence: CAWSDLTHRREKGPHNEQFF. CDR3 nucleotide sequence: TGTGCCTGGAGTGACCTTACTCATAGGCGGGAGAAGGGGCCCCACAATGAGCAGTTCTTC.

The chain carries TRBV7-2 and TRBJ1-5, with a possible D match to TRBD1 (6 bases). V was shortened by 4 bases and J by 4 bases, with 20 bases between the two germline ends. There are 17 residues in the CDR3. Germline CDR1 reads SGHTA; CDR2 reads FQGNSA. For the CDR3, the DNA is TGTGCCAGCAGCTCGCAGGGGTACTCGTTAGGGAATCAGCCCCAGCATTTT. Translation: CASSSQGYSLGNQPQHF.

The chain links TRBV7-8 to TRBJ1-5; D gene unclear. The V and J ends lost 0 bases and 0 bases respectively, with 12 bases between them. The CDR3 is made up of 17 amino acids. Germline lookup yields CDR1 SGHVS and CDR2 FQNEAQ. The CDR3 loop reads CASSLAQALYSNQPQHF. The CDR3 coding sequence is TGTGCCAGCAGCTTAGCTCAGGCTCTCTATAGCAATCAGCCCCAGCATTTT.